Shown below are 19 T cell receptor beta chains from a single sample sequenced in a study of cytomegalovirus exposure and HLA in healthy donors (TCRdb year 2017). Libraries were constructed by the immunoSEQ multiplex PCR assay. The multiplex PCR relied on a mix of 60 forward primers for TCR Vbeta segments and 13 reverse primers for TCR Jbeta segments. TCRdb obtained this table from immuneACCESS and retained in-frame rearrangements with V and J assigned. These tables miss some clones; where compared with another copy, unresolved V genes account for less than half of the shortfall, and the remainder is unexplained. The sample table records under 200,000 clones; around 79% of these occur just once. Of the sample, 0.5% falls within the top ten clones. The sample comprised PBMCs. The receptors come from a woman between 50 and 59 years old in good health and CMV-seronegative.

Comments on this clone: One junction end does not reproduce the germline sequence, and a read error may be involved. V gene TRBV7-9 combines with J gene TRBJ2-1; a possible D gene is TRBD2 (6 bases). The CDR3 totals 16 residues. Germline values: CDR1 SEHNR, CDR2 FQNEAQ (reference sequence). This chain's CDR3 is CSSSSPGDSSYNEQFF. CDR3 in DNA: TGTTCCAGCAGCTCACCGGGAGATAGCTCCTACAATGAGCAGTTCTTC.

V usage is TRBV5-6 and J usage is TRBJ1-1; the D gene is possibly TRBD1 (5 bases). The CDR3 is made up of 15 amino acids. The germline V gene encodes CDR1 SGHDT and CDR2 YYEEEE. Between the trimmed V and J ends, which lost 0 bases and 1 base, there was a span of 10 bases. CDR3: CASSLAPGGNTEAFF. In DNA form, the CDR3 reads TGTGCCAGCAGCTTGGCTCCCGGGGGGAACACTGAAGCTTTCTTT.

The count of this clone is one. The chain recombines TRBV4-3 with TRBJ1-2; 8 bases are shared with TRBD1. This CDR3 comprises 15 residues. The germline gives CDR1 LGHNA, CDR2 YSLEER. Unmatched junction bases numbered 7, after V lost 1 base and J lost 6 bases. CDR3 coding DNA: TGCGCCAGCAGCCAAGTATGGCAGGGGGCTGATGGCTACACCTTC. Its translation: CASSQVWQGADGYTF.

The chain combines TRBV5-1 with TRBJ2-5; 14 positions match TRBD2. Germline CDR1 and CDR2: SGHRS and YFSETQ. This CDR3 is built from 16 residues. V gave up 6 bases and J gave up 7 bases; unmatched junction bases: 11. The CDR3 DNA reads as TGCGCCAGCACGACTAGCGGGGGGGCCTTGAGTGCGACCCAGTACTTC. Its protein is CASTTSGGALSATQYF. Full variable domain (outside the CDR3, taken from reference TRBV5-1 and TRBJ2-5): KAGVTQTPRYLIKTRGQQVTLSCSPISGHRSVSWYQQTPGQGLQFLFEYFSETQRNKGNFPGRFSGRQFSNSRSEMNVSTLELGDSALYLCASTTSGGALSATQYFGPGTRLLVL.

The chain joins TRBV28 to TRBJ2-7; 10 bases match TRBD1. The length of the CDR3 is 15 residues. Germline V gene lookup returns CDR1 MDHEN and CDR2 SYDVKM. J gave up 1 base and V 7 bases, and 7 bases lay outside the gene matches. CDR3 in DNA: TGTGCCAGCAACCCGGACAGGGGGACTTCCTACGAGCAGTACTTC. This codes for CASNPDRGTSYEQYF.

This chain connects TRBV12-5 to TRBJ2-2; D is unclear. V was clipped by 1 base and J by 6 bases, with 3 bases between them. The germline CDR1 and CDR2 sequences are LGHNT and FRNRAP. The CDR3 extends over 12 amino acids. For the CDR3, the DNA is TGTGCTAGTGGTTTGGCCTCCGGGGAGCTGTTTTTT. Residues: CASGLASGELFF.

This chain links TRBV10-1 with TRBJ2-7; 8 nucleotides match TRBD1. Germline-derived CDR1 and CDR2 are WNHNN and SYGVQD (reference sequence). The CDR3 is made up of 14 amino acids. The trim removed 4 bases at V and 3 bases at J, leaving 5 bases unmatched. CDR3 coding DNA: TGCGCCAGCAGTGGACAGGGGCGCATCTACGAGCAGTACTTC. Translating gives CASSGQGRIYEQYF.

This chain links TRBV10-1 with TRBJ1-3; TRBD1 might be the D (6 bases). CDR1 is WNHNN and CDR2 is SYGVQD in the germline V gene (reference sequence). CDR3 length: 15 residues. The V end was cut by 5 bases, the J end by 7 bases, with 18 bases between. For the CDR3, the DNA is TGCGCCAGCAGTCCCACAGGGCTCGGAATGAACACCATATATTTT. Residues: CASSPTGLGMNTIYF.

The DNA of the CDR3 is TGTGCCAGCACTCTACTTCCCGGGACAGGGAACACTGAAGCTTTCTTT. This translates into CASTLLPGTGNTEAFF. The rearrangement uses TRBV28 and TRBJ1-1; 8 bases fit TRBD1. This CDR3 comprises 16 residues. Germline CDR1 reads MDHEN; CDR2 reads SYDVKM. V lost 7 bases, J lost 1 base, and 11 bases stayed unmatched.

This clone was seen a handful of times. The chain is built from TRBV15 and TRBJ1-2, with D possibly matching TRBD1 (6 bases). This CDR3 region has 12 residues. Germline V lookup: CDR1 LNHNV, CDR2 YYDKDF (reference sequence). V dropped 5 bases and J dropped 7 bases, with 11 bases sitting between them. The DNA of the CDR3 is TGTGCCACCAGCGCAACAGGGTTTGGCTACACCTTC. Translated, it gives CATSATGFGYTF.

The chain joins TRBV18 to TRBJ1-3; unclear D gene. CDR3 length equals 16 residues. V shed 2 bases and J shed 7 bases, with 18 bases lying between them. CDR1 is KGHSH and CDR2 is LQKENI in the germline V gene. CDR3 loop: CASSPLERFLANTIYF. Here the CDR3 DNA reads TGTGCCAGCTCACCATTAGAACGTTTCCTCGCGAACACCATATATTTT.

This clone was detected only once. The V and J genes are TRBV13 and TRBJ1-1, with D possibly being TRBD1 (6 bases). The germline V and J ends were trimmed by 0 bases and 10 bases, with 12 bases remaining between them. CDR1 is PRHDT and CDR2 is FYEKMQ in the germline V gene (reference sequence). This CDR3 comprises 13 residues. The CDR3: CASSLGRGIRAFF. In DNA, the CDR3 is TGTGCCAGCAGCTTAGGGAGGGGGATAAGAGCTTTCTTT.

The genes are TRBV9 and TRBJ1-3; D is ambiguous. V lost 0 bases, J lost 0 bases, and 7 bases lay in between. CDR3 length: 15 amino acids. Germline-derived CDR1 and CDR2 are SGDLS and YYNGEE. The CDR3 DNA is TGTGCCAGCAGCGTAGAGGCGGTCTCTGGAAACACCATATATTTT. It yields the protein CASSVEAVSGNTIYF.

The chain joins TRBV15 to TRBJ2-1; D not resolved. Between the trimmed V and J ends, which lost 8 bases and 0 bases, there was a span of 5 bases. The CDR3 has 12 residues. CDR1 is LNHNV, CDR2 YYDKDF, per germline (reference sequence). The CDR3 region is CATGGSYNEQFF. CDR3 DNA sequence: TGTGCCACCGGCGGCTCCTACAATGAGCAGTTCTTC.

V gene TRBV5-4 combines with J gene TRBJ2-7; weak D call: TRBD1 (6 bases). The CDR3 runs 15 residues. V was pared by 0 bases and J by 6 bases, with 16 bases between. Germline V gene lookup returns CDR1 SGHNT and CDR2 YYREEE (reference sequence). The CDR3 sequence: CASSLGLPGESEQYF. The DNA of the CDR3 is TGTGCCAGCAGCTTGGGATTACCAGGGGAGAGCGAGCAGTACTTC.

V and J are TRBV2 and TRBJ1-4; perhaps TRBD1 as D (6 bases). The V end lost 5 bases, the J end lost 8 bases, and 18 bases lay between the germline ends. This CDR3 contains 15 residues. CDR1 is SNHLY, CDR2 FYNNEI, per germline. The CDR3 loop is CASSSYQGQGEKLFF. The CDR3 nucleotides are TGTGCCAGCAGTAGTTACCAGGGGCAGGGGGAAAAACTGTTTTTT.

The chain has TRBV7-3 and TRBJ1-1; 7 bases agree with TRBD1. The CDR3 totals 14 residues. The J segment lost 5 bases and the V segment lost 5 bases, leaving 8 bases of the junction unmatched. The germline CDR1 and CDR2 sequences are SGHTA and FQGTGA. CDR3 nucleotides: TGTGCCAGCAGCCCAACGGGACAGACGACTGAAGCTTTCTTT. It specifies CASSPTGQTTEAFF. The full variable domain, rest sourced from reference TRBV7-3 and TRBJ1-1, is GAGVSQTPSNKVTEKGKYVELRCDPISGHTALYWYRQSLGQGPEFLIYFQGTGAADDSGLPNDRFFAVRPEGSVSTLKIQRTERGDSAVYLCASSPTGQTTEAFFGQGTRLTVV.

The V and J genes are TRBV27 and TRBJ2-7; D may be TRBD1 (6 bases). This CDR3 contains 13 residues. The germline CDR1 and CDR2 sequences are MNHEY and SMNVEV (reference sequence). Deletions cut 8 bases from V and 0 bases from J, with 11 bases between. In DNA form, the CDR3 reads TGTGCCAGCGCTCGGACAGCCTCCTACGAGCAGTACTTC. Its translation: CASARTASYEQYF.

The CDR3 coding sequence is TGTGCCAGCAGCAACGGACACGCCGCCTCCTACGAGCAGTACTTC. Protein: CASSNGHAASYEQYF. The rearrangement joins TRBV7-2 to TRBJ2-7, with D perhaps TRBD1 (5 bases). The CDR3 sequence is 15 residues long. Deletions cut 5 bases from V and 0 bases from J, with 14 bases between. Germline values: CDR1 SGHTA, CDR2 FQGNSA.